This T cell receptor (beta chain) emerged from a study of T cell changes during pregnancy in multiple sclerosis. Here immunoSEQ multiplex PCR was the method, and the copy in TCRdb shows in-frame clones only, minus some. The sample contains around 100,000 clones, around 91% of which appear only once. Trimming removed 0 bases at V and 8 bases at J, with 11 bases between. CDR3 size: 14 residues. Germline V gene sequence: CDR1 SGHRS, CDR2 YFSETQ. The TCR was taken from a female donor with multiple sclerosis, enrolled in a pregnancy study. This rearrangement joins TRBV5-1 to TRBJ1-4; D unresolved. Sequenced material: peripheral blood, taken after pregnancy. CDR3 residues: CASSLGQTGEKLFF. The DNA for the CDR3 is TGCGCCAGCAGCTTGGGACAAACCGGAGAAAAACTGTTTTTT.